This T cell receptor (beta chain) was documented in a study of CD8 T cells in ankylosing spondylitis. Study findings and constraints: What appeared characteristic of ankylosing spondylitis blood was a TCR beta motif of fewer than ten highly homologous variants. Significant enrichment of disease-linked clones was reportedly seen in matched ankylosing spondylitis synovial fluid. Several of the motif variants were reported before in synovial fluid and blood from reactive arthritis.

The CDR3 extends over 14 amino acids. Trimming stripped 1 base from V and 11 bases from J, with 17 bases between. Germline V gene sequence: CDR1 LGHDT, CDR2 YNNKEL (reference sequence). This clonotype occurred a few times. The antigen remains unidentified. MiXCR, run by TCRdb on the 5' RACE reads, gives a single entry per CDR3 protein. This sample has about 750,000 distinct CDR3 sequences, with roughly 19% found just once. The receptor's source is a male donor with ankylosing spondylitis. Sequenced sample: blood, either unsorted or a sorted T cell fraction (not recorded which). The V and J genes are TRBV3-1 and TRBJ1-1; D is possibly TRBD1 (6 bases). CDR3 in DNA: TGTGCCAGCAGCCAAGCTGGGGGCTATGCGACGGCTTTCTTT. This gives the protein CASSQAGGYATAFF.